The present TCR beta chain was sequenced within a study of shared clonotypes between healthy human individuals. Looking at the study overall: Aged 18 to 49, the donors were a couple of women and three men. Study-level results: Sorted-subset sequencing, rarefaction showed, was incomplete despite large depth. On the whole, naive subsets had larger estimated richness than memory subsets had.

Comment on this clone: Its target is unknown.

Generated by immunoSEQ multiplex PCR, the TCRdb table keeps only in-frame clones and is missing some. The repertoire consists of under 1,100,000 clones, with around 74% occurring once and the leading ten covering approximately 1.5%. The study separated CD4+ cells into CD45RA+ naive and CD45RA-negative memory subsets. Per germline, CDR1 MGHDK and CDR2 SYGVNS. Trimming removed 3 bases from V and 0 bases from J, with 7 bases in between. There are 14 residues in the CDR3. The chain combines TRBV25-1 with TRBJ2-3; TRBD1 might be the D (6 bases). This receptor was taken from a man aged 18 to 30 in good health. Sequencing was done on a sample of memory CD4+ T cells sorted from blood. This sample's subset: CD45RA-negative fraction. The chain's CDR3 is CASSDRGSTDTQYF. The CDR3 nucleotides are TGTGCCAGCAGTGACAGGGGTAGCACAGATACGCAGTATTTT. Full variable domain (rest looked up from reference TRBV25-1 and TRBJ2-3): EADIYQTPRYLVIGTGKKITLECSQTMGHDKMYWYQQDPGMELHLIHYSYGVNSTEKGDLSSESTVSRIRTEHFPLTLESARPSHTSQYLCASSDRGSTDTQYFGPGTRLTVL.